One and the same sample provided the 5 T cell receptor beta chains below, sequenced in a study of cytotoxic CD8 clonotypes in ibrutinib-treated CLL. Method: immunoSEQ multiplex PCR; TCRdb's copy keeps in-frame clones and lacks some. The table shows about 120,000 clones, with approximately 58% occurring only once. Here the sequenced sample was PBMCs, taken after 24 months of ibrutinib treatment. Receptors originate from a human donor with chronic lymphocytic leukemia.

This chain links TRBV14 with TRBJ1-1; D call uncertain. With 4 bases removed from V and 8 bases from J, the gap between germline ends came to 14 bases. The CDR3 sequence is 13 residues long. Germline CDR1 SGHDN, CDR2 FVKESK. The CDR3 loop is CASSPRPGSEAFF. CDR3 nucleotides: TGTGCCAGCAGCCCTAGACCGGGTTCGGAAGCTTTCTTT.

The table lists this clone with a few counts. V gene TRBV2 combines with J gene TRBJ1-5, with TRBD1 identical over 10 bases. V lost 6 bases, J lost 6 bases, and 11 bases stayed unmatched. CDR3 length equals 16 residues. From germline, CDR1 is SNHLY and CDR2 FYNNEI. Here the CDR3 reads CASSPGQGFFGQPQHF. For the CDR3, the DNA is TGTGCCAGCAGCCCGGGACAGGGGTTTTTCGGTCAGCCCCAGCATTTT.

The J gene is TRBJ2-6, the V gene TRBV30; no reliable D call. Germline V gives CDR1 GTSNPN, CDR2 SVGIG (reference sequence). This CDR3 comprises 14 residues. Between the trimmed V and J ends, which lost 3 bases and 2 bases, there was a span of 8 bases. The CDR3 DNA reads TGTGCCTGGAGGTTGGGCCCTGGGGCCAACGTCCTGACTTTC. Its protein product is CAWRLGPGANVLTF.

This clone was picked up one time. The chain couples TRBV5-1 to TRBJ1-1; D is ambiguous. Trimming removed 0 bases from V and 8 bases from J, with 8 bases in between. There are 12 residues in the CDR3. Per the germline V gene, CDR1 is SGHRS and CDR2 is YFSETQ. CDR3 region: CASSLDGVEAFF. The CDR3, as DNA: TGCGCCAGCAGCTTGGACGGTGTAGAAGCTTTCTTT.

CDR3 protein: CASSSSGELFF. The CDR3 nucleotides are TGTGCCAGCAGTTCAAGCGGGGAGCTGTTTTTT. The V and J genes are TRBV25-1 and TRBJ2-2, with D uncertain. CDR1 is MGHDK, CDR2 SYGVNS, per germline. Trimming pared 5 bases from V and 7 bases from J, leaving 5 bases between. This CDR3 has 11 amino acids.